Each of the 30 T cell receptor beta chains below was sequenced from the same sample in a study of T cell responses to AZD1222 COVID-19 vaccine. TCRdb keeps only in-frame clones here, not all; method: immunoSEQ multiplex PCR. This sample has more than 120,000 clones, with 70% to 90% found just once. The sequenced sample was peripheral blood, obtained 28 days after the second AZD1222 dose. These TCRs come from an adult who received the AZD1222 COVID-19 vaccine.

V and J are TRBV18 and TRBJ1-4; no definite D call. V lost 6 bases and J lost 6, with 14 bases in between. The CDR3 has 14 residues. Germline V CDR1 and CDR2: KGHSH, LQKENI. CDR3 in amino acids: CASSSGSVDEKLFF. CDR3 sequence (DNA): TGTGCCAGCTCCTCGGGGTCAGTAGATGAAAAACTGTTTTTT.

The chain employs TRBV5-4 and TRBJ2-5; TRBD1 matches at 9 bases. Trimming removed 7 bases from V and 5 bases from J; junction bases left unmatched: 6. This CDR3 contains 13 residues. Germline V lookup: CDR1 SGHNT, CDR2 YYREEE (reference sequence). In DNA form, the CDR3 reads TGTGCCAGCGAGGGACAGGGAATGGAGACCCAGTACTTC. Translated: CASEGQGMETQYF.

The chain couples TRBV5-1 to TRBJ2-3, with unresolved D. Between the trimmed V and J ends, which lost 1 base and 4 bases, there was a span of 10 bases. The CDR3 loop spans 14 amino acids. The germline CDR1 and CDR2 sequences are SGHRS and YFSETQ. The CDR3 loop reads CASSLSTGSDTQYF. The CDR3 DNA is TGCGCCAGCAGCTTGTCGACGGGTTCAGATACGCAGTATTTT. The variable domain in full, with the rest retrieved from reference TRBV5-1 and TRBJ2-3, is KAGVTQTPRYLIKTRGQQVTLSCSPISGHRSVSWYQQTPGQGLQFLFEYFSETQRNKGNFPGRFSGRQFSNSRSEMNVSTLELGDSALYLCASSLSTGSDTQYFGPGTRLTVL.

This clone was counted a few times. The CDR3 loop is CASSSAAYEQYF. The CDR3 nucleotides are TGTGCCAGCAGCTCGGCGGCCTACGAGCAGTACTTC. The chain couples TRBV5-4 to TRBJ2-7; D is unclear. This CDR3 spans 12 amino acids. Trimming pared 3 bases from V and 2 bases from J, leaving 6 bases between. CDR1 and CDR2 from the germline V gene are SGHNT and YYREEE (reference sequence).

This chain uses TRBV5-1 with TRBJ1-4; D is unclear. Germline V gene data show CDR1 as SGHRS and CDR2 as YFSETQ. The CDR3 length is 11 residues. Trimming took off 2 bases at V and 8 bases at J, with 4 bases between the two ends. This chain's CDR3 is CASSLQEKLFF. In DNA form, the CDR3 reads TGCGCCAGCAGCTTACAGGAAAAACTGTTTTTT.

The V gene is TRBV29-1, the J gene TRBJ1-5; D might be TRBD1 (5 bases). The CDR3 has 14 residues. Germline V lookup: CDR1 SQVTM, CDR2 ANQGSEA. Trimming cost V 6 bases and J 5 bases, with 17 bases left between them. Written as DNA, the CDR3 is TGCAGCGTGAGTGGGACTACTCCAGATCAGCCCCAGCATTTT. It is translated as CSVSGTTPDQPQHF.

This chain uses TRBV5-4 with TRBJ1-1; no firm D call. CDR3 length: 12 residues. CDR1 and CDR2 from the germline V gene are SGHNT and YYREEE (reference sequence). The germline V and J ends were trimmed by 2 bases and 4 bases, with 6 bases remaining between them. In DNA form, the CDR3 reads TGTGCCAGCAGCTTCTCAGGCACTGAAGCTTTCTTT. Residues: CASSFSGTEAFF.

The V and J genes are TRBV28 and TRBJ1-2, with TRBD1 matching 8 bases. Germline V lookup: CDR1 MDHEN, CDR2 SYDVKM. V shed 7 bases, J shed 5 bases, and the junction held 9 bases outside the gene matches. The CDR3 runs to 14 residues. CDR3: CASKGGDRMYGYTF. In nucleotides, the CDR3 is TGTGCCAGCAAGGGAGGGGACAGGATGTATGGCTACACCTTC.

In this sample, this clone turned up once. The genes are TRBV7-2 and TRBJ2-2; D unresolved. Germline V gives CDR1 SGHTA, CDR2 FQGNSA. The CDR3 length is 13 residues. Trimming removed 5 bases from V and 8 bases from J, with 12 bases in between. CDR3 bases: TGTGCCAGCAGCCCGCCCACCCAAGGGGAGCTGTTTTTT. Residues: CASSPPTQGELFF.

The chain couples TRBV2 to TRBJ2-7, with TRBD1 as a possible D gene (6 bases). The length of the CDR3 is 12 residues. With 7 bases removed from V and 2 bases from J, the gap between germline ends came to 9 bases. Germline lookup yields CDR1 SNHLY and CDR2 FYNNEI. As DNA, the CDR3 is TGTGCCAGCACAGGGGAGACCTACGAGCAGTACTTC. Protein sequence: CASTGETYEQYF.

The rearrangement joins TRBV4-1 to TRBJ1-1; D unclear. The germline V and J ends were trimmed by 3 bases and 2 bases, with 13 bases remaining between them. This CDR3 has 15 amino acids. Germline CDR1 MGHRA, CDR2 YSYEKL. The CDR3 sequence is CASSQAGWVNTEAFF. The CDR3 bases are TGCGCCAGCAGCCAGGCGGGGTGGGTAAACACTGAAGCTTTCTTT.

The rearrangement joins TRBV19 to TRBJ1-1, with D possibly TRBD1 on 5 matching bases. Trimming removed 4 bases at V and 4 bases at J, with 13 bases between. Germline V CDR1 and CDR2: LNHDA, SQIVND (reference sequence). This CDR3 has 14 residues. CDR3 in amino acids: CASSNQGVGTEAFF. The CDR3 DNA reads as TGTGCCAGTAGTAACCAGGGCGTTGGCACTGAAGCTTTCTTT.

The chain employs TRBV11-2 and TRBJ2-7; 10 nucleotides match TRBD1. The trim removed 3 bases at V and 3 bases at J, leaving 2 bases unmatched. CDR3 length equals 14 residues. Germline V gives CDR1 SGHAT, CDR2 FQNNGV. The CDR3 here is CASSFGTGDYEQYF. As DNA, the CDR3 is TGTGCCAGCAGCTTCGGGACAGGGGACTACGAGCAGTACTTC. Full variable domain (outside the CDR3, taken from reference TRBV11-2 and TRBJ2-7): EAGVAQSPRYKIIEKRQSVAFWCNPISGHATLYWYQQILGQGPKLLIQFQNNGVVDDSQLPKDRFSAERLKGVDSTLKIQPAKLEDSAVYLCASSFGTGDYEQYFGPGTRLTVT.

This chain links TRBV2 with TRBJ1-4; D possibly corresponds to TRBD1 (5 bases). The V gene lost 1 base and the J gene lost 6 bases, with 15 bases spanning the gap. Looked up from germline, CDR1 is SNHLY and CDR2 is FYNNEI. The length of the CDR3 is 16 residues. This chain's CDR3 is CASSEVGTARDEKLFF. CDR3 nucleotides: TGTGCCAGCAGTGAAGTCGGGACGGCCAGAGATGAAAAACTGTTTTTT.

In nucleotides, the CDR3 is TGTGCCAGCAGCTTGACTAGCGGCTCCTACAATGAGCAGTTCTTC. This codes for CASSLTSGSYNEQFF. The rearrangement uses TRBV5-6 and TRBJ2-1; 8 positions agree with TRBD2. Unmatched junction bases numbered 0, after V lost 1 base and J lost 0 bases. The CDR3 covers 15 residues. Germline CDR1 is SGHDT and CDR2 is YYEEEE.

The gene calls are TRBV28 and TRBJ2-3; no reliable D call. Germline assignment: CDR1 MDHEN and CDR2 SYDVKM. Trimming took off 6 bases at V and 0 bases at J, with 10 bases between the two ends. The length of the CDR3 is 14 residues. The CDR3 here is CASSLAVSTDTQYF. The CDR3 DNA sequence: TGTGCCAGCAGCTTAGCAGTTAGCACAGATACGCAGTATTTT. Based on the CDR3 plus reference TRBV28 and TRBJ2-3, the full variable domain is DVKVTQSSRYLVKRTGEKVFLECVQDMDHENMFWYRQDPGLGLRLIYFSYDVKMKEKGDIPEGYSVSREKKERFSLILESASTNQTSMYLCASSLAVSTDTQYFGPGTRLTVL.

This sequence joins TRBV27 and TRBJ1-2; TRBD1 agrees at 9 bases. In germline, CDR1 is MNHEY, CDR2 SMNVEV (reference sequence). J gave up 7 bases and V 5 bases, and 5 bases lay outside the gene matches. CDR3 length: 13 residues. The CDR3 reads CASSGQGLRGYTF. In nucleotides, the CDR3 is TGTGCCAGCAGTGGACAGGGGCTACGTGGCTACACCTTC.

The gene calls are TRBV12-3 or TRBV12-4 and TRBJ1-1; D call uncertain. Trimming left V 6 bases short and J 9 bases short, with 14 bases between. This CDR3 spans 12 amino acids. CDR3 nucleotides: TGTGCCAGCAGCTACGGACCTGGGCAAGCTTTCTTT. Translating gives CASSYGPGQAFF.

This CDR3 reads CATSVGEREGTDTQYF. The CDR3 coding sequence is TGTGCCACCAGCGTAGGAGAGCGGGAGGGCACAGATACGCAGTATTTT. The V and J genes are TRBV15 and TRBJ2-3, with 9 nucleotides matching TRBD2. Germline V gene lookup returns CDR1 LNHNV and CDR2 YYDKDF (reference sequence). CDR3 length: 16 amino acids. The V gene end was trimmed by 5 bases and the J gene end by 1 base; junction bases not matched to a gene: 7.

Remarks on this clone: Different DNA sequences within this sample yield the same CDR3. The chain is built from TRBV12-3 or TRBV12-4 and TRBJ1-1; possible D gene TRBD1, 5 bases. V lost 3 bases to trimming and J lost 3 bases, with 8 bases between them. The CDR3 runs 13 residues. The CDR3 coding sequence is TGTGCCAGCAGTTTCGGAGGGGACACTGAAGCTTTCTTT. Its protein is CASSFGGDTEAFF.

V is TRBV5-1 and J is TRBJ1-5, with a tentative D call TRBD1 (6 bases). Trimming shortened V by 5 bases and J by 6 bases, and 15 bases separated the two germline ends. The germline V gene encodes CDR1 SGHRS and CDR2 YFSETQ. The CDR3 length is 14 residues. CDR3 residues: CASSPEQGSQPQHF. The CDR3 region has the DNA TGCGCCAGCAGTCCGGAACAGGGTTCTCAGCCCCAGCATTTT.

V usage is TRBV6-6 and J usage is TRBJ2-7; D could derive from TRBD1 or TRBD2 (7 bases each). Deletions cut 8 bases from V and 2 bases from J, with 22 bases between. Germline loops: CDR1 MNHNY, CDR2 SVGAGI (reference sequence). The CDR3 runs to 16 residues. Here the CDR3 DNA reads TGTGCCAGCTCTTCCCTGACAGGGAGCGGGGCCTACGAGCAGTACTTC. Translation gives CASSSLTGSGAYEQYF.

The chain combines TRBV19 with TRBJ1-5, with 7 bases identical to TRBD1. Germline CDR1 reads LNHDA; CDR2 reads SQIVND (reference sequence). V gave up 5 bases and J gave up 3 bases; unmatched junction bases: 4. The CDR3 runs to 14 residues. The CDR3 here is CASSPGQSNQPQHF. CDR3 sequence (DNA): TGTGCCAGTAGTCCGGGACAGTCCAATCAGCCCCAGCATTTT. Supplemented by reference TRBV19 and TRBJ1-5, the full variable domain reads DGGITQSPKYLFRKEGQNVTLSCEQNLNHDAMYWYRQDPGQGLRLIYYSQIVNDFQKGDIAEGYSVSREKKESFPLTVTSAQKNPTAFYLCASSPGQSNQPQHFGDGTRLSIL.

The rearrangement joins TRBV11-2 to TRBJ1-4; tentative D call: TRBD1 (5 bases). V was pared by 4 bases and J by 4 bases, with 16 bases between. Germline loops: CDR1 SGHAT, CDR2 FQNNGV. The CDR3 loop spans 16 amino acids. CDR3 in amino acids: CASSSRGAPDNEKLFF. CDR3 nucleotides: TGTGCCAGCAGCTCGCGAGGGGCCCCCGATAATGAAAAACTGTTTTTT. The variable domain in full, completed from reference TRBV11-2 and TRBJ1-4, reads EAGVAQSPRYKIIEKRQSVAFWCNPISGHATLYWYQQILGQGPKLLIQFQNNGVVDDSQLPKDRFSAERLKGVDSTLKIQPAKLEDSAVYLCASSSRGAPDNEKLFFGSGTQLSVL.

V usage is TRBV15 and J usage is TRBJ1-2, with no clear D. The ends were cut back, 4 bases at V and 3 bases at J, with 9 bases in the middle. The CDR3 is 13 amino acids. In germline, CDR1 is LNHNV, CDR2 YYDKDF (reference sequence). Here the CDR3 reads CATSKGEDYGYTF. CDR3 coding DNA: TGTGCCACCAGCAAAGGCGAGGACTATGGCTACACCTTC. Full variable domain (outside the CDR3, taken from reference TRBV15 and TRBJ1-2): DAMVIQNPRYQVTQFGKPVTLSCSQTLNHNVMYWYQQKSSQAPKLLFHYYDKDFNNEADTPDNFQSRRPNTSFCFLDIRSPGLGDTAMYLCATSKGEDYGYTFGSGTRLTVV.

The CDR3 bases are TGTGCCAGCAGCTTAGATGGACGGGACATCGGCGAGCAGTACTTC. Protein product: CASSLDGRDIGEQYF. The genes are TRBV11-2 and TRBJ2-7, with D perhaps TRBD1 (6 bases). In germline, CDR1 is SGHAT, CDR2 FQNNGV. The CDR3 consists of 15 residues. Trimming removed 0 bases at V and 6 bases at J, with 15 bases between.

The V and J genes are TRBV5-4 and TRBJ1-3, with TRBD1 matching 7 bases. Germline V gene sequence: CDR1 SGHNT, CDR2 YYREEE (reference sequence). This CDR3 contains 14 residues. J gave up 2 bases and V 4 bases, and 3 bases lay outside the gene matches. CDR3 in amino acids: CASSTGTAGNTIYF. The CDR3, as DNA: TGTGCCAGCAGCACCGGGACAGCTGGAAACACCATATATTTT.

The rearrangement joins TRBV4-2 to TRBJ2-7; possibly TRBD1 for D (6 bases). V gave up 0 bases and J gave up 0 bases, with 12 bases separating them. Per germline, CDR1 LGHNA and CDR2 YNFKEQ. This CDR3 spans 16 amino acids. The CDR3: CASSQDRGTLSYEQYF. CDR3 nucleotides: TGTGCCAGCAGCCAAGACAGGGGTACACTCTCCTACGAGCAGTACTTC.

This sequence joins TRBV11-3 and TRBJ2-3; TRBD2 might be the D (7 bases). The germline gives CDR1 SGHNT, CDR2 YENEEA. The CDR3 extends over 16 amino acids. Trimming removed 1 base at V and 3 bases at J, with 14 bases between. CDR3 sequence reads: CASSLGGGGATDTQYF. The CDR3 DNA reads TGTGCCAGCAGCTTAGGTGGTGGGGGGGCAACAGATACGCAGTATTTT.

The chain joins TRBV5-6 to TRBJ1-3; TRBD1 might be the D (5 bases). The CDR3 has 14 amino acids. Germline V gene sequence: CDR1 SGHDT, CDR2 YYEEEE. V was clipped by 0 bases and J by 8 bases, with 12 bases between them. In DNA, the CDR3 is TGTGCCAGCAGCTTGGCCGCAGGGATGGACACCATATATTTT. This translates into CASSLAAGMDTIYF. Variable domain in full (rest from reference TRBV5-6 and TRBJ1-3): DAGVTQSPTHLIKTRGQQVTLRCSPKSGHDTVSWYQQALGQGPQFIFQYYEEEERQRGNFPDRFSGHQFPNYSSELNVNALLLGDSALYLCASSLAAGMDTIYFGEGSWLTVV.